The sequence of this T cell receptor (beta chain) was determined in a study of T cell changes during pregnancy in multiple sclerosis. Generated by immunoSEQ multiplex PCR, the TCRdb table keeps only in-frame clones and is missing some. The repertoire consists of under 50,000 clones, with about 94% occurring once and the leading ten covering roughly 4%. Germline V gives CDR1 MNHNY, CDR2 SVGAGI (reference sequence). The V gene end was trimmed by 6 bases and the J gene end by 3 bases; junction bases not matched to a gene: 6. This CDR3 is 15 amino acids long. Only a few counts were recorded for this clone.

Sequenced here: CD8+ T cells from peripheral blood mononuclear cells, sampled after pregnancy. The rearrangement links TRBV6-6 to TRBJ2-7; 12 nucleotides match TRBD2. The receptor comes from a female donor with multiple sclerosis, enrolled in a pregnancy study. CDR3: CASSPVGLAGYEQYF. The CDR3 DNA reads TGTGCCAGCAGCCCTGTGGGACTAGCGGGCTACGAGCAGTACTTC.